The 27 T cell receptor beta chains below were found in one sample sequenced in a study of cytomegalovirus exposure and HLA in healthy donors. The PCR had 60 Vbeta and 13 Jbeta primers. Libraries were prepared by immunoSEQ multiplex PCR; TCRdb keeps only in-frame clonotypes and omits some of them. The repertoire consists of 30,000 to 45,000 clones, with roughly 81% occurring once and the leading ten covering approximately 8.5%. Input material: PBMCs. These receptors came from a woman between 40 and 50 years old in good health and CMV-seronegative.

This clone was observed once. Within the sample, other DNA sequences also encode this same CDR3. This chain's CDR3 is CASSHIAGTSYTQYF. DNA of the CDR3: TGCGCCAGCAGCCATATAGCCGGGACTAGTTATACGCAGTATTTT. The gene calls are TRBV4-3 and TRBJ2-3; 8 nucleotides agree with TRBD2. V dropped 3 bases and J dropped 7; count of bases not matched to a gene: 9. CDR1 and CDR2 from the germline V gene are LGHNA and YSLEER. The length of the CDR3 is 15 residues.

This rearrangement joins TRBV19 to TRBJ2-1, with no clear D. The V gene lost 5 bases and the J gene lost 9 bases, with 8 bases spanning the gap. Per the germline V gene, CDR1 is LNHDA and CDR2 is SQIVND (reference sequence). The CDR3 consists of 11 residues. The DNA of the CDR3 is TGTGCCAGTAGTTTAGCTCGTGAGCAGTTCTTC. Translated, it gives CASSLAREQFF.

The chain recombines TRBV5-1 with TRBJ1-1; unclear D gene. This CDR3 contains 16 residues. Germline V CDR1 and CDR2: SGHRS, YFSETQ. Trimming shortened V by 0 bases and J by 4 bases, and 16 bases separated the two germline ends. CDR3 DNA: TGCGCCAGCAGCTTGGGTCTCGCAGGCTCGAGCACTGAAGCTTTCTTT. It specifies CASSLGLAGSSTEAFF. Complete variable domain (other parts from reference TRBV5-1 and TRBJ1-1): KAGVTQTPRYLIKTRGQQVTLSCSPISGHRSVSWYQQTPGQGLQFLFEYFSETQRNKGNFPGRFSGRQFSNSRSEMNVSTLELGDSALYLCASSLGLAGSSTEAFFGQGTRLTVV.

This clone was picked up a small number of times. V usage is TRBV7-8 and J usage is TRBJ2-5; D gene unclear. The CDR3 runs 12 residues. The germline gives CDR1 SGHVS, CDR2 FQNEAQ. Between the trimmed V and J ends, which lost 1 base and 4 bases, there was a span of 4 bases. The DNA of the CDR3 is TGTGCCAGCAGCTTAGGGCCAGAGACCCAGTACTTC. Protein: CASSLGPETQYF.

This chain uses TRBV30 with TRBJ2-7, with a possible D match to TRBD1 (7 bases). The CDR3 sequence is 11 residues long. Per the germline V gene, CDR1 is GTSNPN and CDR2 is SVGIG (reference sequence). V gave up 7 bases and J gave up 3 bases, with 10 bases separating them. This CDR3 is CASQGGYEQYF. CDR3 nucleotides: TGTGCCTCCCAGGGGGGCTACGAGCAGTACTTC.

CDR3 sequence reads: CAISRQGGTDTQYF. The CDR3 DNA reads TGTGCCATCAGTAGACAGGGGGGCACAGATACGCAGTATTTT. This chain joins TRBV10-3 and TRBJ2-3, with 9 bases that match TRBD1. The germline CDR1 and CDR2 sequences are ENHRY and SYGVKD. The CDR3 length is 14 residues. V lost 5 bases and J lost 1; bases outside the gene matches: 1.

This clone was found a few times. The V gene is TRBV12-5, the J gene TRBJ1-1; D is unresolved. V was trimmed by 7 bases and J by 0 bases, leaving 3 bases between them. The CDR3 length is 11 residues. Germline CDR1 and CDR2: LGHNT and FRNRAP. CDR3 in amino acids: CASALNTEAFF. The CDR3 DNA follows: TGTGCTAGTGCCTTGAACACTGAAGCTTTCTTT. The variable domain in full, completed from reference TRBV12-5 and TRBJ1-1, reads DARVTQTPRHKVTEMGQEVTMRCQPILGHNTVFWYRQTMMQGLELLAYFRNRAPLDDSGMPKDRFSAEMPDATLATLKIQPSEPRDSAVYFCASALNTEAFFGQGTRLTVV.

The chain recombines TRBV7-3 with TRBJ2-2; 7 nucleotides line up with TRBD1. CDR3 length equals 15 residues. Germline assignment: CDR1 SGHTA and CDR2 FQGTGA. After removal of 5 bases from V and 7 bases from J, the junction contained 10 bases not matched to a gene. The CDR3 sequence: CASSLKGRGNGELFF. The CDR3 DNA is TGTGCCAGCAGCCTAAAAGGCAGGGGGAACGGGGAGCTGTTTTTT.

The count of this clone is one. J is TRBJ1-5 and V is TRBV6-5; D gene uncertain. Trimming shortened V by 4 bases and J by 3 bases, and 10 bases separated the two germline ends. The CDR3 contains 14 residues. Germline assignment: CDR1 MNHEY and CDR2 SVGAGI. CDR3 DNA sequence: TGTGCCAGCAGTTGGAGAGGTACCAATCAGCCCCAGCATTTT. Encoded protein: CASSWRGTNQPQHF.

The chain links TRBV5-1 to TRBJ2-1; 11 bases line up with TRBD2. The CDR3 length is 18 residues. The J segment lost 8 bases and the V segment lost 0 bases, leaving 13 bases of the junction unmatched. Germline CDR1 is SGHRS and CDR2 is YFSETQ. The CDR3, as DNA: TGCGCCAGCAGCTTGGGAATAGCGGGGGGGCCAGCGCGGGATGAGCAGTTCTTC. Translating it yields CASSLGIAGGPARDEQFF.

The V call is TRBV27, the J call TRBJ1-2; D is ambiguous. Between the trimmed V and J ends, which lost 5 bases and 2 bases, there was a span of 15 bases. Germline assignment: CDR1 MNHEY and CDR2 SMNVEV (reference sequence). CDR3 length: 15 residues. CDR3 sequence reads: CASSPGRAPNYGYTF. The CDR3 DNA reads TGTGCCAGCAGTCCCGGTCGTGCACCCAACTATGGCTACACCTTC.

The chain couples TRBV7-9 to TRBJ2-1, with 12 positions matching TRBD2. The germline V gene encodes CDR1 SEHNR and CDR2 FQNEAQ (reference sequence). The trim removed 2 bases at V and 6 bases at J, leaving 11 bases unmatched. The CDR3 totals 18 residues. CDR3: CASSLPHRLAGVSNEQFF. The CDR3 nucleotides are TGTGCCAGCAGCTTACCCCACCGACTAGCGGGGGTCTCCAATGAGCAGTTCTTC.

V usage is TRBV15 and J usage is TRBJ2-7; 8 bases fit TRBD2. Looked up from germline, CDR1 is LNHNV and CDR2 is YYDKDF (reference sequence). This CDR3 contains 15 residues. V shed 3 bases and J 1 base; nucleotides not matched to a gene: 5. In DNA form, the CDR3 reads TGTGCCACCAGCAGGGGGGGACTAGGGTCCTACGAGCAGTACTTC. Its translation: CATSRGGLGSYEQYF.

The chain is built from TRBV6-5 and TRBJ2-1; the match to TRBD1 covers 11 bases. After removal of 5 bases from V and 6 bases from J, the junction contained 6 bases not matched to a gene. Germline V gene data show CDR1 as MNHEY and CDR2 as SVGAGI. The CDR3 loop spans 15 amino acids. CDR3 region: CASSRRDRGGNEQFF. CDR3 nucleotide sequence: TGTGCCAGCAGTCGCCGGGACAGGGGGGGCAATGAGCAGTTCTTC.

The rearrangement joins TRBV9 to TRBJ2-6; D is possibly TRBD1 (6 bases). With 5 bases removed from V and 3 bases from J, the gap between germline ends came to 12 bases. Germline loops: CDR1 SGDLS, CDR2 YYNGEE. The CDR3 totals 15 residues. The CDR3 DNA is TGTGCCAGCAGAAAACAGGGCGGTGGGGCCAACGTCCTGACTTTC. Protein sequence: CASRKQGGGANVLTF.

This clone came up a few times. V and J are TRBV6-5 and TRBJ1-3; tentatively, D is TRBD1 (6 bases). The V and J ends lost 8 bases and 4 bases respectively, with 15 bases between them. This CDR3 has 14 amino acids. CDR1 and CDR2 from the germline V gene are MNHEY and SVGAGI. CDR3 sequence reads: CASGMGQPGNTIYF. The CDR3 DNA reads as TGTGCCAGCGGTATGGGACAACCAGGAAACACCATATATTTT.

The CDR3 spells CASSPRTGGEKLFF. CDR3 nucleotides: TGCGCCAGCAGCCCTAGGACAGGGGGTGAAAAACTGTTTTTT. The chain joins TRBV5-1 to TRBJ1-4; 10 bases align to TRBD1. CDR1 and CDR2 from the germline V gene are SGHRS and YFSETQ. The length of the CDR3 is 14 residues. With V trimmed by 4 bases and J by 7 bases, 4 bases remained unmatched. The full variable domain, completed using reference TRBV5-1 and TRBJ1-4, is KAGVTQTPRYLIKTRGQQVTLSCSPISGHRSVSWYQQTPGQGLQFLFEYFSETQRNKGNFPGRFSGRQFSNSRSEMNVSTLELGDSALYLCASSPRTGGEKLFFGSGTQLSVL.

The chain carries TRBV10-3 and TRBJ2-1; 8 bases align to TRBD2. Germline assignment: CDR1 ENHRY and CDR2 SYGVKD. This CDR3 has 17 residues. V shed 10 bases, J shed 7 bases, and the junction held 21 bases outside the gene matches. CDR3 sequence: CATIISGGTVVGNEQFF. The CDR3 bases are TGTGCCACCATAATAAGCGGGGGTACCGTAGTCGGTAATGAGCAGTTCTTC.

The chain is built from TRBV4-2 and TRBJ2-2; 10 bases agree with TRBD1. CDR3 size: 15 residues. V was pared by 7 bases and J by 4 bases, with 6 bases of the junction left unmatched. The germline V gene encodes CDR1 LGHNA and CDR2 YNFKEQ. CDR3 residues: CASTLGQGSTGELFF. CDR3 in DNA: TGTGCCAGCACCTTGGGACAGGGGAGCACCGGGGAGCTGTTTTTT.

This clone was seen a few times. The chain is built from TRBV28 and TRBJ2-5; maybe TRBD1 (6 bases). CDR1 and CDR2 from the germline V gene are MDHEN and SYDVKM. V dropped 2 bases and J dropped 6 bases, with 22 bases sitting between them. CDR3 length equals 17 residues. The CDR3 sequence: CASSLTVGRTDRKTQYF. DNA for the CDR3: TGTGCCAGCAGTTTAACGGTTGGCAGGACAGACAGAAAGACCCAGTACTTC.

This clone was counted only a few times. The V and J genes are TRBV5-4 and TRBJ2-5; TRBD2 matches 8 bases. The CDR3 sequence is 16 residues long. The trim removed 1 base at V and 5 bases at J, leaving 10 bases unmatched. CDR1 and CDR2 from the germline V gene are SGHNT and YYREEE (reference sequence). This CDR3 is CASSLPSGGHMETQYF. In nucleotides, the CDR3 is TGTGCCAGCAGCTTGCCCAGCGGGGGCCATATGGAGACCCAGTACTTC. The full variable domain, rest sourced from reference TRBV5-4 and TRBJ2-5, is ETGVTQSPTHLIKTRGQQVTLRCSSQSGHNTVSWYQQALGQGPQFIFQYYREEENGRGNFPPRFSGLQFPNYSSELNVNALELDDSALYLCASSLPSGGHMETQYFGPGTRLLVL.

This clone was recorded only once. The gene calls are TRBV7-8 and TRBJ1-6; D unclear. Germline CDR1 reads SGHVS; CDR2 reads FQNEAQ. CDR3 length: 15 amino acids. Between the trimmed V and J ends, which lost 2 bases and 0 bases, there was a span of 5 bases. The CDR3 DNA reads TGTGCCAGCAGCTTAAAGAGCTCCTATAATTCACCCCTCCACTTT. This translates into CASSLKSSYNSPLHF.

The chain couples TRBV5-1 to TRBJ1-4; 7 nucleotides agree with TRBD1. V lost 4 bases to trimming and J lost 3 bases; unmatched junction nucleotides: 0. Germline V gives CDR1 SGHRS, CDR2 YFSETQ. This CDR3 comprises 13 residues. The CDR3 sequence: CASSGTANEKLFF. DNA of the CDR3: TGCGCCAGCAGCGGGACAGCTAATGAAAAACTGTTTTTT.

This clone was seen a single time. This chain connects TRBV6-5 to TRBJ1-2; D perhaps matches TRBD1 (5 bases). Trimming took off 2 bases at V and 10 bases at J, with 14 bases between the two ends. Germline CDR1 MNHEY, CDR2 SVGAGI. The CDR3 covers 13 residues. The CDR3 DNA reads as TGTGCCAGCAGTTACGGACCGGACATGCCCTACACCTTC. The encoded protein is CASSYGPDMPYTF.

The V gene is TRBV6-5, the J gene TRBJ1-1; no clear D gene. Germline V gene lookup returns CDR1 MNHEY and CDR2 SVGAGI. The CDR3 covers 13 residues. The V end was cut by 2 bases, the J end by 5 bases, with 9 bases between. This CDR3 is CASSYTGRTEAFF. The CDR3 bases are TGTGCCAGCAGTTACACGGGGAGGACTGAAGCTTTCTTT.

V and J are TRBV6-1 and TRBJ1-6, with TRBD1 matching over 8 bases. With 4 bases clipped from V and 10 bases from J, the junction kept 6 bases outside the gene matches. This CDR3 has 14 residues. Germline CDR1 MNHNS, CDR2 SASEGT. The DNA of the CDR3 is TGTGCCAGCAGTGCGGCAGGGGGCTGGTCACCCCTCCACTTT. Protein: CASSAAGGWSPLHF.

This clone qualifies as medium-sized (0.01 to 0.1%). Other DNA sequences from this sample encode an identical CDR3 as well. The chain recombines TRBV6-6 with TRBJ2-2; 9 nucleotides match TRBD1. Germline loops: CDR1 MNHNY, CDR2 SVGAGI (reference sequence). Trimming took 5 bases from V and 5 from J; bases not matched to a gene: 9. This CDR3 has 16 amino acids. DNA of the CDR3: TGTGCCAGCAGTCCCCCTCGGACAGGGGATACCGGGGAGCTGTTTTTT. Protein sequence: CASSPPRTGDTGELFF.